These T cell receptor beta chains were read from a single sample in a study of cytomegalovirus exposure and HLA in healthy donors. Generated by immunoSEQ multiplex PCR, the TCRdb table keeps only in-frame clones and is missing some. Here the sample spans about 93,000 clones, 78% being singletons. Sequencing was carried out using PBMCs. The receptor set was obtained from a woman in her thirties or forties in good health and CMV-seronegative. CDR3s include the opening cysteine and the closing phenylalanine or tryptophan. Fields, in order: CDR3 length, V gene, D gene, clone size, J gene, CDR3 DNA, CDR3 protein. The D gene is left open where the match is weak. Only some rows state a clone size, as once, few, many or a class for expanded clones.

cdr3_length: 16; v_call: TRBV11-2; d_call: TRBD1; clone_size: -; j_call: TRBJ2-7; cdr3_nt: TGTGCCAGCAGCCCCAACGAAGTCGACAGGGTCTACGGGCAGTACTTC; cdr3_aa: CASSPNEVDRVYGQYF
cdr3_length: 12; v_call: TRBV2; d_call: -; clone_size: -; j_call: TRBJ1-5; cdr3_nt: TGTGCCAGCAGGGGGCCGGATCAGCCCCAGCATTTT; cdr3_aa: CASRGPDQPQHF
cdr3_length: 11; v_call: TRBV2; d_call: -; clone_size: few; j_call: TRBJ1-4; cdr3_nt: TGTGCCAGCAGGGGCCAGGAAAAACTGTTTTTT; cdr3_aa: CASRGQEKLFF
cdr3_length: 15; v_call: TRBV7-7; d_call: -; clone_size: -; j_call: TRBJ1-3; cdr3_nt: TGTGCTAGCAGCCCCCTGGATTCCGGGAGGAGGGCCATATATTTT; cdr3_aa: CASSPLDSGRRAIYF
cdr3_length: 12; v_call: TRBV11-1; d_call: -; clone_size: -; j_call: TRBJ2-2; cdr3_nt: TGTGCCAGCAGCTCCCAGGGCGGGGAGCTGTTTTTT; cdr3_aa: CASSSQGGELFF
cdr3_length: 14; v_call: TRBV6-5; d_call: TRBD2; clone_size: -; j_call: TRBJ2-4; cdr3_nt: TGTGCCAGCAGTTATCGAGGACTAGCATCTACTCAGTACTTC; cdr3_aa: CASSYRGLASTQYF
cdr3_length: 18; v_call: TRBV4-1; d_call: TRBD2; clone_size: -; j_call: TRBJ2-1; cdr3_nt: TGCGCCAGCACCCCTGGGGGGCATAGCGGGGGTGTGTACAATGAGCAGTTCTTC; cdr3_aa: CASTPGGHSGGVYNEQFF
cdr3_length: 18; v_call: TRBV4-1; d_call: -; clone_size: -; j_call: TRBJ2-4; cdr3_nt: TGCGCCAGCAGCCAAGGATGGGGCAGCCACGGGGCCAAAAACATTCAGTACTTC; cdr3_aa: CASSQGWGSHGAKNIQYF
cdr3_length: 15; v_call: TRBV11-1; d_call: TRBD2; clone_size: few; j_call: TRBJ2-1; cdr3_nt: TGTGCCAGCAGCTTCAGGCTAGCGGACTACAATGAGCAGTTCTTC; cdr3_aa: CASSFRLADYNEQFF
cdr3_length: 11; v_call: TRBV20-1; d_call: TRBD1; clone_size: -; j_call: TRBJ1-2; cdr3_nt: TGCAGTGCTAGGGGACAGGCGCTCTACACCTTC; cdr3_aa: CSARGQALYTF
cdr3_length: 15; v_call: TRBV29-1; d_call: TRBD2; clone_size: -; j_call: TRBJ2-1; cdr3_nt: TGCAGCGTTGACAGGACTAGCGGGAACCTCGATGAGCAGTTCTTC; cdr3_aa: CSVDRTSGNLDEQFF
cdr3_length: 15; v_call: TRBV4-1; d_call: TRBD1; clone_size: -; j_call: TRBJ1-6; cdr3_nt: TGCGCCAGCAGCCCACAGGGGGGTAGTAATTCACCCCTCCACTTT; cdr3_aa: CASSPQGGSNSPLHF
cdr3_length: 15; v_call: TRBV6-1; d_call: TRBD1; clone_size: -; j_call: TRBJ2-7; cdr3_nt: TGTGCCAGCAGTGAAGACCGGGACAGTGATCGCGAGCAGTACTTC; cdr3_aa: CASSEDRDSDREQYF
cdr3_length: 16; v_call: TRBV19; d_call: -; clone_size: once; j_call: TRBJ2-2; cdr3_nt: TGTGCCAGTAGTCCCGTGCGGATCGCGAACACCGGGGAGCTGTTTTTT; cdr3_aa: CASSPVRIANTGELFF
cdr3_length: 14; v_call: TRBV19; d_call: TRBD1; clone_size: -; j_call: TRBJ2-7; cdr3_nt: TGTGCCAGTAGTTGGACAGGGAGCTCCTACGAGCAGTACTTC; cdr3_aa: CASSWTGSSYEQYF
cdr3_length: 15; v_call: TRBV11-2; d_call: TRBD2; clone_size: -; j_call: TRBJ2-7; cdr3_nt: TGTGCCAGCAGGAAACCGGGACTAACCCCTTACGAGCAGTACTTC; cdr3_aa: CASRKPGLTPYEQYF
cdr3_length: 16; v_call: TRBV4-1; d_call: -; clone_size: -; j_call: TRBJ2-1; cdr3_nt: TGCGCCAGCAGCCAAGCACCCCGGGAATTATGGAATGAGCAGTTCTTC; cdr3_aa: CASSQAPRELWNEQFF
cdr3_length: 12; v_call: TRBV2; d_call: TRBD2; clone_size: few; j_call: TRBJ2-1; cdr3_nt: TGTGCCAGCAGTGAACTAGCGGGGTTGGGGTTCTTC; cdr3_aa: CASSELAGLGFF
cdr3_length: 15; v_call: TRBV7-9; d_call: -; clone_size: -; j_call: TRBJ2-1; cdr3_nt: TGTGCCAGCAGCTTAGAGAGCGGGACATACAATGAGCAGTTCTTC; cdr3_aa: CASSLESGTYNEQFF
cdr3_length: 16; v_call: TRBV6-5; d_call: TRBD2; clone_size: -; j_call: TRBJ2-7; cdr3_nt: TGTGCCAGCAGTTATGGGCCCCGGACTAGCGGGAGCGAGCAGTACTTC; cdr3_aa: CASSYGPRTSGSEQYF
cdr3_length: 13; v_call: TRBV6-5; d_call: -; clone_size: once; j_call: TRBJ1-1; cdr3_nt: TGTGCCAGCAGTTACTCAACGGAGGGCGCCGCTTTCTTT; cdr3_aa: CASSYSTEGAAFF
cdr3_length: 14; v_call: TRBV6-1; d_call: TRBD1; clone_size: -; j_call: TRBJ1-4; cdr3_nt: TGTGCCAGCACCCGGGACAGCTATAATGAAAAACTGTTTTTT; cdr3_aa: CASTRDSYNEKLFF
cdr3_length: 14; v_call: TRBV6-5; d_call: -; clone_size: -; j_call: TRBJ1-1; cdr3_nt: TGTGCCAGCAGTTACGGGGCGGCGAACACTGAAGCTTTCTTT; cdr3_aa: CASSYGAANTEAFF
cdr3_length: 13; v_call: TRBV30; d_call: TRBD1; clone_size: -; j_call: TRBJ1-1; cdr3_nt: TGTGCCGGAAGGGACAGGGAGAACACTGAAGCTTTCTTT; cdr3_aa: CAGRDRENTEAFF
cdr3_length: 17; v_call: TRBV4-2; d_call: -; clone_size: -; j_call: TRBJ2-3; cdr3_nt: TGTGCCAGCAGCCAAATCGGACGCCAAGGCGGGACAGATACGCAGTATTTT; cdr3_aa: CASSQIGRQGGTDTQYF
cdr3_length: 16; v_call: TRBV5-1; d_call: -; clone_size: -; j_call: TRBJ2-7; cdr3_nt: TGCGCCAGCAGCTTGGGGTCGGGAGTGGGGAATTACGAGCAGTACTTC; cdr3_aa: CASSLGSGVGNYEQYF